A selection of T cell receptor beta chains follows, all from one sample in a study of blood T cell repertoires in COVID-19. Clones were sequenced by immunoSEQ multiplex PCR, and TCRdb holds only the in-frame ones, with some missing. The sample holds 95,000 to 100,000 clones; almost 95% are singletons and the top ten take 4.5% to 6%. Sequencing used peripheral blood. The receptors were gathered from a man aged 50-60 years with active COVID-19. Both conserved end residues are part of each CDR3. A D gene is named only where the DNA matches it firmly. Not all rows give a size; the values are once, few, many and, for expanded clones, a class.

CDR3: CASSQDGRRAFF; DNA: TGTGCCAGCAGCCAGGACGGGAGGCGAGCTTTCTTT; J: TRBJ1-1; D: -; V: TRBV7-3; size: -
CDR3: CASSFFTGGNEQFF; DNA: TGTGCCAGCAGCTTCTTTACCGGGGGCAATGAGCAGTTCTTC; J: TRBJ2-1; D: -; V: TRBV5-4; size: -
CDR3: CASSLRWDRGVHEQFF; DNA: TGTGCCAGCAGCTTGAGATGGGACAGGGGCGTTCATGAGCAGTTCTTC; J: TRBJ2-1; D: TRBD1; V: TRBV9; size: -
CDR3: CASSPQRSPYNEQFF; DNA: TGTGCCAGCAGCCCCCAGAGGTCCCCCTACAATGAGCAGTTCTTC; J: TRBJ2-1; D: -; V: TRBV11-2; size: -
CDR3: CASSAPVNTEAFF; DNA: TGTGCCAGCAGTGCACCGGTTAACACTGAAGCTTTCTTT; J: TRBJ1-1; D: -; V: TRBV28; size: -
CDR3: CASSQDRRGAGYEQYF; DNA: TGTGCCAGCAGCCAAGATCGTCGGGGAGCCGGGTACGAGCAGTACTTC; J: TRBJ2-7; D: -; V: TRBV3-1/TRBV3-2; size: -
CDR3: CASSTSTSGNEQFF; DNA: TGTGCCAGCAGCACTTCGACTAGCGGCAATGAGCAGTTCTTC; J: TRBJ2-1; D: TRBD2; V: TRBV7-8; size: -
CDR3: CASSSAGGRYEQYF; DNA: TGTGCCAGCAGCTCAGCGGGAGGGCGGTACGAGCAGTACTTC; J: TRBJ2-7; D: TRBD2; V: TRBV6-6; size: -
CDR3: CSVEPPSGSSYNEQFF; DNA: TGCAGCGTTGAACCACCTAGCGGGAGCTCCTACAATGAGCAGTTCTTC; J: TRBJ2-1; D: TRBD2; V: TRBV29-1; size: -
CDR3: CAWMGLADTGELFF; DNA: TGTGCCTGGATGGGACTAGCGGACACCGGGGAGCTGTTTTTT; J: TRBJ2-2; D: TRBD2; V: TRBV30; size: once
CDR3: CSVEDETGTSKAFF; DNA: TGCAGCGTTGAAGATGAAACAGGGACGTCGAAAGCTTTCTTT; J: TRBJ1-1; D: -; V: TRBV29-1; size: few
CDR3: CASSPYISRGRNTEAFF; DNA: TGTGCCAGCAGCCCTTATATTTCTAGGGGTAGGAACACTGAAGCTTTCTTT; J: TRBJ1-1; D: -; V: TRBV5-5; size: -
CDR3: CASSPDRDYGYTF; DNA: TGTGCCAGCAGTCCCGACAGGGACTATGGCTACACCTTC; J: TRBJ1-2; D: TRBD1; V: TRBV12-3/TRBV12-4; size: once
CDR3: CASSPPGQGAYEQYF; DNA: TGTGCCAGCAGCCCCCCGGGACAGGGGGCCTACGAGCAGTACTTC; J: TRBJ2-7; D: TRBD1; V: TRBV5-4; size: -
CDR3: CASSLDRDYEQYF; DNA: TGTGCCAGCAGCCTCGACAGGGACTACGAGCAGTACTTC; J: TRBJ2-7; D: TRBD1; V: TRBV5-5; size: few
CDR3: CASSPEVGGGKSNQPQHF; DNA: TGCGCCAGCAGCCCCGAAGTCGGCGGGGGCAAGAGCAATCAGCCCCAGCATTTT; J: TRBJ1-5; D: -; V: TRBV4-1; size: -
CDR3: CASSQAEGTDTQYF; DNA: TGTGCCAGCAGCCAAGCGGAGGGGACAGATACGCAGTATTTT; J: TRBJ2-3; D: -; V: TRBV3-1/TRBV3-2; size: -
CDR3: CASSFFGSSYNEQFF; DNA: TGCGCCAGCAGCTTTTTCGGGAGCTCCTACAATGAGCAGTTCTTC; J: TRBJ2-1; D: -; V: TRBV5-1; size: -
CDR3: CASSPTESTDTQYF; DNA: TGTGCCAGCTCCCCCACCGAGAGCACAGATACGCAGTATTTT; J: TRBJ2-3; D: -; V: TRBV18; size: -
CDR3: CASSVSRPLGQFF; DNA: TGCGCCAGCAGTGTCAGTAGGCCACTAGGGCAGTTCTTC; J: TRBJ2-1; D: -; V: TRBV10-1; size: -
CDR3: CASSQDIMNTEAFF; DNA: TGTGCCAGCAGCCAGGACATTATGAACACTGAAGCTTTCTTT; J: TRBJ1-1; D: -; V: TRBV5-4; size: -
CDR3: CASSLALAANEQFF; DNA: TGTGCCAGCAGCTTAGCGTTAGCGGCCAATGAGCAGTTCTTC; J: TRBJ2-1; D: -; V: TRBV7-9; size: -
CDR3: CASSIGYGRGNNEQFF; DNA: TGTGCCAGTAGTATAGGGTATGGGCGGGGAAACAATGAGCAGTTCTTC; J: TRBJ2-1; D: -; V: TRBV19; size: -
CDR3: CASSIDARDRGSVEYF; DNA: TGCGCCAGCAGCATAGATGCCCGGGACAGGGGGTCCGTCGAGTACTTC; J: TRBJ2-7; D: TRBD1; V: TRBV5-1; size: -
CDR3: CASSPQLAGAGDTQYF; DNA: TGTGCCAGCAGTCCTCAACTAGCGGGAGCGGGAGATACGCAGTATTTT; J: TRBJ2-3; D: TRBD2; V: TRBV28; size: -
CDR3: CASSFSDRGRNTEAFF; DNA: TGTGCCAGCAGTTTCTCGGACAGGGGTAGAAACACTGAAGCTTTCTTT; J: TRBJ1-1; D: TRBD1; V: TRBV28; size: -
CDR3: CASSLGSAGGRNEQFF; DNA: TGTGCCAGTAGTCTGGGGTCAGCGGGAGGGCGGAATGAGCAGTTCTTC; J: TRBJ2-1; D: TRBD2; V: TRBV19; size: -
CDR3: CASRITGLNSYNEQFF; DNA: TGTGCCAGCAGGATAACAGGGCTCAACTCCTACAATGAGCAGTTCTTC; J: TRBJ2-1; D: -; V: TRBV28; size: -
CDR3: CASESRDLNNEQFF; DNA: TGTGCCAGCGAGTCGAGGGATCTCAACAATGAGCAGTTCTTC; J: TRBJ2-1; D: -; V: TRBV2; size: -
CDR3: CASSDGLAGAHEQFF; DNA: TGTGCCAGCAGTGACGGACTAGCGGGAGCCCATGAGCAGTTCTTC; J: TRBJ2-1; D: TRBD2; V: TRBV6-4; size: -
CDR3: CASSLRHRVEVNTEAFF; DNA: TGTGCCAGCAGCTTAAGGCACAGAGTCGAAGTGAACACTGAAGCTTTCTTT; J: TRBJ1-1; D: -; V: TRBV11-2; size: -
CDR3: CASSVRSLPPDTQYF; DNA: TGTGCCAGCAGCGTACGGTCCCTTCCACCAGATACGCAGTATTTT; J: TRBJ2-3; D: -; V: TRBV9; size: -
CDR3: CASSEFGLGLFF; DNA: TGTGCCAGCAGTGAATTCGGACTGGGACTGTTTTTT; J: TRBJ1-4; D: -; V: TRBV6-1; size: -
CDR3: CASSAASGSSRPTGELFF; DNA: TGCGCCAGCAGTGCGGCTAGCGGGAGTTCCCGCCCAACCGGGGAGCTGTTTTTT; J: TRBJ2-2; D: TRBD2; V: TRBV10-1; size: -
CDR3: CASNVLAGLADTQYF; DNA: TGTGCCAGCAATGTCCTAGCGGGACTGGCAGATACGCAGTATTTT; J: TRBJ2-3; D: TRBD2; V: TRBV2; size: -
CDR3: CASSLLGTSGRPGNNEQFF; DNA: TGTGCCAGCAGCTTGCTCGGGACTAGCGGGAGGCCGGGTAACAATGAGCAGTTCTTC; J: TRBJ2-1; D: TRBD2; V: TRBV5-6; size: -
CDR3: CASNSFLAWGPDTEAFF; DNA: TGTGCCAGCAACTCTTTCCTCGCGTGGGGGCCAGACACTGAAGCTTTCTTT; J: TRBJ1-1; D: -; V: TRBV28; size: -
CDR3: CASSQDTVSGNTIYF; DNA: TGTGCCAGCAGCCAAGACACGGTTTCTGGAAACACCATATATTTT; J: TRBJ1-3; D: -; V: TRBV3-1/TRBV3-2; size: -
CDR3: CASSHRGGTNEKLFF; DNA: TGTGCCAGTAGTCACAGGGGCGGAACTAATGAAAAACTGTTTTTT; J: TRBJ1-4; D: TRBD1; V: TRBV19; size: -
CDR3: CASSLLLAGHNEQFF; DNA: TGTGCCAGCAGCTTGCTGCTAGCGGGCCACAATGAGCAGTTCTTC; J: TRBJ2-1; D: TRBD2; V: TRBV5-4; size: -
CDR3: CASSSLQETQYF; DNA: TGCGCCAGCAGCTCGCTACAGGAGACCCAGTACTTC; J: TRBJ2-5; D: -; V: TRBV4-1; size: once
CDR3: CASSRQGLYTEAFF; DNA: TGTGCCAGCAGTCGACAGGGGCTTTACACTGAAGCTTTCTTT; J: TRBJ1-1; D: TRBD1; V: TRBV6-5; size: -
CDR3: CASSLSSTDTQYF; DNA: TGTGCCAGCAGTTTGTCTAGCACAGATACGCAGTATTTT; J: TRBJ2-3; D: -; V: TRBV28; size: -
CDR3: CASSVQGAGNTIYF; DNA: TGTGCCAGCAGTGTTCAAGGGGCTGGAAACACCATATATTTT; J: TRBJ1-3; D: -; V: TRBV2; size: -
CDR3: CASSIVGREPNEQFF; DNA: TGTGCCAGTAGTATAGTGGGGCGGGAGCCGAATGAGCAGTTCTTC; J: TRBJ2-1; D: TRBD2; V: TRBV19; size: -
CDR3: CSASGLRQGGEQYF; DNA: TGCAGTGCTAGTGGGCTTAGACAGGGCGGCGAGCAGTACTTC; J: TRBJ2-7; D: TRBD1; V: TRBV20-1; size: -
CDR3: CAISGGLAGVHEQYF; DNA: TGTGCCATCAGTGGGGGACTAGCGGGAGTACACGAGCAGTACTTC; J: TRBJ2-7; D: TRBD2; V: TRBV10-3; size: -
CDR3: CATSADRGVNYGYTF; DNA: TGTGCCACCAGCGCGGACAGGGGAGTGAACTATGGCTACACCTTC; J: TRBJ1-2; D: TRBD1; V: TRBV15; size: -
CDR3: CAWGGTGTDTQYF; DNA: TGTGCCTGGGGTGGGACAGGCACAGATACGCAGTATTTT; J: TRBJ2-3; D: TRBD1; V: TRBV30; size: once
CDR3: CASSVDLSGQPQHF; DNA: TGTGCCAGCAGCGTGGATCTCAGCGGTCAGCCCCAGCATTTT; J: TRBJ1-5; D: -; V: TRBV9; size: few
CDR3: CASSFSEGVNQPQHF; DNA: TGTGCCAGCAGCTTTAGTGAGGGGGTCAATCAGCCCCAGCATTTT; J: TRBJ1-5; D: -; V: TRBV5-8; size: -
CDR3: CASSPDRGRSTGELFF; DNA: TGCGCCAGCAGCCCGGACAGGGGGCGCAGCACCGGGGAGCTGTTTTTT; J: TRBJ2-2; D: TRBD1; V: TRBV5-1; size: -
CDR3: CASSEGHNF; DNA: TGCGCCAGCAGTGAAGGACACAACTTC; J: TRBJ2-7; D: -; V: TRBV10-1; size: -
CDR3: CASSWGTGANEQYF; DNA: TGTGCCAGCAGTTGGGGGACAGGGGCCAACGAGCAGTACTTC; J: TRBJ2-7; D: TRBD1; V: TRBV28; size: -
CDR3: CASSLSGPAKNIQYF; DNA: TGTGCCAGCAGTTTAAGCGGCCCGGCCAAAAACATTCAGTACTTC; J: TRBJ2-4; D: -; V: TRBV28; size: -
CDR3: CASSESGDSYRDTQYF; DNA: TGCGCCAGCAGTGAGTCGGGTGACAGCTACAGGGATACGCAGTATTTT; J: TRBJ2-3; D: -; V: TRBV10-1; size: -
CDR3: CASSSGLAVAYEQYF; DNA: TGTGCCAGCAGCTCGGGACTAGCGGTAGCCTACGAGCAGTACTTC; J: TRBJ2-7; D: TRBD2; V: TRBV7-9; size: -
CDR3: CASSPARGSNEKLFF; DNA: TGTGCCAGCAGTCCGGCTCGGGGTAGTAATGAAAAACTGTTTTTT; J: TRBJ1-4; D: -; V: TRBV25-1; size: -
CDR3: CASSVGTGYPREQYF; DNA: TGTGCCAGTAGTGTCGGGACAGGGTACCCCCGAGAGCAGTACTTC; J: TRBJ2-7; D: TRBD1; V: TRBV19; size: -